This TCR beta chain was retrieved from a study of blood T cell repertoires in COVID-19. Germline CDR1 and CDR2: SGHNT and YYREEE (reference sequence). The CDR3 runs 15 residues. V shed 8 bases and J 0 bases; nucleotides not matched to a gene: 7. The table lists this clone with a count of one. Measured with immunoSEQ multiplex PCR; TCRdb has only the in-frame clones, and not every one. The repertoire holds about 78,000 clones, with nearly 90% as singletons. The clonotype was recovered from a man between 65 and 79 years old with active or convalescent COVID-19. Sequenced material: peripheral blood. J is TRBJ2-3 and V is TRBV5-4; 9 bases map to TRBD2. The CDR3 DNA reads TGTGCCAGTCCGGGGCTAGCGGGGAGCACAGATACGCAGTATTTT. It encodes CASPGLAGSTDTQYF.